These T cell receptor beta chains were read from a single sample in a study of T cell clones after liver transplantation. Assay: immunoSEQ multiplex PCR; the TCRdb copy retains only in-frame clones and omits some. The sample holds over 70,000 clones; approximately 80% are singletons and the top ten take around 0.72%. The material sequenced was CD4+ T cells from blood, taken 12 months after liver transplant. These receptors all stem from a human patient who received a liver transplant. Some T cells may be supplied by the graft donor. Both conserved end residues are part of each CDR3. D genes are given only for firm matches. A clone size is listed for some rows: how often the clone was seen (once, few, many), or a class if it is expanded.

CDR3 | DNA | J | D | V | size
CASSVAPLAGAVNEQFF | TGTGCCAGCAGCGTAGCCCCCCTAGCGGGAGCGGTCAATGAGCAGTTCTTC | TRBJ2-1 | TRBD2 | TRBV9 | .
CATSMGTGPNTGELFF | TGTGCCACCAGCATGGGGACCGGGCCAAACACCGGGGAGCTGTTTTTT | TRBJ2-2 | . | TRBV15 | .
CASSFDRVFEQYF | TGTGCCAGCAGTTTTGATCGGGTTTTCGAGCAGTACTTC | TRBJ2-7 | . | TRBV27 | .
CASSPPDRANTEAFF | TGTGCCAGCTCACCACCGGACAGGGCGAACACTGAAGCTTTCTTT | TRBJ1-1 | TRBD1 | TRBV18 | .
CASSPPGQGRGLATEAFF | TGTGCCAGCAGCCCCCCGGGACAGGGCAGGGGCTTGGCCACTGAAGCTTTCTTT | TRBJ1-1 | TRBD1 | TRBV5-4 | .
CASSSDRGGNTEAFF | TGTGCCAGCAGCTCGGACAGGGGGGGGAACACTGAAGCTTTCTTT | TRBJ1-1 | TRBD1 | TRBV7-9 | .
CASSERGTPSRGELFF | TGTGCCAGCAGTGAAAGGGGGACCCCCTCCCGCGGGGAGCTGTTTTTT | TRBJ2-2 | . | TRBV2 | .
CASGGDYEQYF | TGTGCCAGCGGAGGGGACTACGAGCAGTACTTC | TRBJ2-7 | . | TRBV6-1 | .
CASSPPKTGSTDTQYF | TGTGCCAGCTCACCACCTAAGACAGGGAGTACAGATACGCAGTATTTT | TRBJ2-3 | TRBD1 | TRBV18 | .
CASSYGPGRRNQPQHF | TGTGCCAGCAGTTATGGGCCCGGTCGACGCAATCAGCCCCAGCATTTT | TRBJ1-5 | . | TRBV6-6 | .
CASSGPGGVYEQYF | TGTGCCAGCAGTGGCCCAGGGGGGGTCTACGAGCAGTACTTC | TRBJ2-7 | . | TRBV6-1 | .
CASSPLPRTSGRTDTQYF | TGTGCCAGCTCACCACTTCCCAGGACTAGCGGGAGGACAGATACGCAGTATTTT | TRBJ2-3 | TRBD2 | TRBV18 | .
CASSLGGQNNEKLFF | TGCGCCAGCAGCTTGGGGGGTCAGAATAATGAAAAACTGTTTTTT | TRBJ1-4 | . | TRBV5-1 | .
CASSQLGQPIYGYTF | TGCGCCAGCAGCCAATTGGGCCAGCCGATCTATGGCTACACCTTC | TRBJ1-2 | . | TRBV4-3 | .
CASANQQGAPGELFF | TGTGCTAGTGCAAACCAACAGGGGGCACCCGGGGAGCTGTTTTTT | TRBJ2-2 | TRBD1 | TRBV12-5 | .
CASSLIGGSTDTQYF | TGTGCCAGCAGCTTAATCGGCGGGAGCACAGATACGCAGTATTTT | TRBJ2-3 | . | TRBV7-2 | .
CASSVDRATNEKLFF | TGTGCCAGCAGCGTCGACAGGGCGACGAATGAAAAACTGTTTTTT | TRBJ1-4 | TRBD1 | TRBV9 | .
CASSEAEDRGWYEQYF | TGTGCCAGCAGTGAAGCCGAGGACAGGGGGTGGTACGAGCAGTACTTC | TRBJ2-7 | TRBD1 | TRBV2 | .
CASSDISGLNYEQYF | TGTGCCAGCAGTGACATTAGTGGACTGAACTACGAGCAGTACTTC | TRBJ2-7 | . | TRBV6-1 | .
CASSWGQPQHF | TGTGCCAGCAGTTGGGGACAGCCCCAGCATTTT | TRBJ1-5 | . | TRBV6-1 | .
CASSPQGGSPSEQYF | TGTGCCAGCAGCCCTCAGGGAGGTTCCCCGAGCGAGCAGTACTTC | TRBJ2-7 | . | TRBV5-4 | few
CASSGGTTTDTQYF | TGTGCCAGCAGTGGCGGGACGACCACAGATACGCAGTATTTT | TRBJ2-3 | . | TRBV2 | .
CASSLRGLAANNEQFF | TGTGCCAGCAGCCTGAGGGGGCTAGCGGCTAACAATGAGCAGTTCTTC | TRBJ2-1 | . | TRBV5-4 | .
CASSSQGQASTLAKNIQYF | TGTGCCAGCAGCTCTCAGGGACAGGCTTCGACTTTAGCCAAAAACATTCAGTACTTC | TRBJ2-4 | TRBD1 | TRBV7-2 | .
CASSPSVGETQYF | TGTGCCAGCAGCCCTTCGGTGGGGGAGACCCAGTACTTC | TRBJ2-5 | . | TRBV7-9 | .
CASLASPFRHYGYTF | TGTGCCAGCTTGGCCAGCCCTTTCAGGCACTATGGCTACACCTTC | TRBJ1-2 | . | TRBV28 | .
CASSRLAGSSYEQYF | TGCGCCAGCAGCCGTCTAGCGGGTAGCAGCTACGAGCAGTACTTC | TRBJ2-7 | TRBD2 | TRBV5-1 | few
CASSFGASGEPPWNEQFF | TGTGCCAGCAGTTTTGGGGCTAGCGGAGAACCGCCCTGGAATGAGCAGTTCTTC | TRBJ2-1 | TRBD2 | TRBV28 | .
CASTKLAGATYNEQFF | TGTGCCAGCACCAAACTAGCGGGCGCAACCTACAATGAGCAGTTCTTC | TRBJ2-1 | TRBD2 | TRBV7-2 | once
CASSQVWDREIHEQYF | TGTGCCAGCAGCCAAGTATGGGACAGGGAGATCCACGAGCAGTACTTC | TRBJ2-7 | TRBD1 | TRBV14 | .
CASSEERGPPFF | TGTGCCAGCAGTGAAGAGAGGGGGCCGCCGTTCTTC | TRBJ2-1 | TRBD1 | TRBV2 | once
CASSQDSNEQFF | TGTGCCAGCAGTCAGGACAGTAATGAGCAGTTCTTC | TRBJ2-1 | . | TRBV2 | .
CASTGQAGNTIYF | TGTGCCAGCACAGGGCAGGCAGGGAACACCATATATTTT | TRBJ1-3 | . | TRBV6-5 | .
CSVDPGPRSSYEQYF | TGCAGCGTCGACCCAGGGCCCAGGAGCTCCTACGAGCAGTACTTC | TRBJ2-7 | . | TRBV29-1 | .
CASRNRQGGNQPQHF | TGCGCCAGCAGGAATCGACAGGGTGGCAATCAGCCCCAGCATTTT | TRBJ1-5 | TRBD1 | TRBV10-1 | few
CASSLYRLLGAREETQYF | TGCGCCAGCAGCCTCTACAGGCTGCTGGGTGCTCGTGAAGAGACCCAGTACTTC | TRBJ2-5 | . | TRBV5-1 | .
CALHRLAAYNEQFF | TGTGCCTTACATCGACTAGCGGCCTACAATGAGCAGTTCTTC | TRBJ2-1 | TRBD2 | TRBV30 | .
CASSPQLYQETQYF | TGTGCCAGTAGTCCCCAGTTGTACCAAGAGACCCAGTACTTC | TRBJ2-5 | . | TRBV19 | .
CASSARDIPRLGANVLTF | TGTGCCAGCAGCGCCCGGGACATCCCCCGGTTGGGGGCCAACGTCCTGACTTTC | TRBJ2-6 | . | TRBV9 | few
CASSLESVGSTDTQYF | TGTGCCAGCAGTTTAGAATCCGTAGGGAGCACAGATACGCAGTATTTT | TRBJ2-3 | . | TRBV27 | .
CASSPPGGGTYNEQFF | TGTGCCAGCTCACCACCGGGCGGGGGAACCTACAATGAGCAGTTCTTC | TRBJ2-1 | TRBD2 | TRBV18 | .
CASSLLWIGDLKEWDTQYF | TGTGCCAGCAGCTTGTTGTGGATCGGGGACCTGAAGGAGTGGGATACGCAGTATTTT | TRBJ2-3 | . | TRBV5-7 | .
CASSLGDRSGRKETQYF | TGTGCCAGCAGCTTAGGGGATCGTAGCGGGAGGAAGGAGACCCAGTACTTC | TRBJ2-5 | TRBD2 | TRBV11-1 | few
CASSPSQKNIQYF | TGTGCCAGCTCACCAAGCCAGAAAAACATTCAGTACTTC | TRBJ2-4 | . | TRBV18 | .
CASSRQGAERHGYTF | TGTGCCAGCAGTCGACAGGGGGCAGAACGCCATGGCTACACCTTC | TRBJ1-2 | TRBD1 | TRBV27 | .
CASSLRQFYGYTF | TGTGCCAGCAGCTTAAGACAGTTCTATGGCTACACCTTC | TRBJ1-2 | . | TRBV7-2 | .
CASSRLAGVAYNEQFF | TGTGCCAGCAGCAGACTAGCGGGAGTGGCCTACAATGAGCAGTTCTTC | TRBJ2-1 | TRBD2 | TRBV7-9 | .
CASSPDRKTSYEQYF | TGTGCCAGCTCACCAGACAGAAAAACTTCCTACGAGCAGTACTTC | TRBJ2-7 | . | TRBV18 | .
CASSVPQGEQYF | TGTGCCAGCAGCGTACCTCAGGGCGAGCAGTACTTC | TRBJ2-7 | . | TRBV9 | .
CASSQLRRQETQYF | TGTGCCAGCAGCCAGCTGAGGAGACAAGAGACCCAGTACTTC | TRBJ2-5 | . | TRBV11-2 | .
CASSLQGAVNQPQHF | TGTGCCAGCAGCCTTCAGGGGGCGGTCAATCAGCCCCAGCATTTT | TRBJ1-5 | TRBD1 | TRBV7-9 | .
CASSYSIQGGQPQHF | TGTGCCAGCAGTTACTCGATTCAGGGCGGTCAGCCCCAGCATTTT | TRBJ1-5 | . | TRBV6-5 | .